This TCR beta chain appears in the sequencing data of a study of cytomegalovirus exposure and HLA in healthy donors. Trimming removed 5 bases from V and 7 bases from J; junction bases left unmatched: 1. The CDR3 extends over 12 amino acids. Germline V CDR1 and CDR2: MNHNY, SVGAGI (reference sequence). Assay: immunoSEQ multiplex PCR; the TCRdb copy retains only in-frame clones and omits some. The sample holds under 200,000 clones; 80% to 90% are singletons and the top ten take less than 1.5%. The chain has TRBV6-6 and TRBJ2-2; TRBD1 aligns across 7 bases. This receptor was obtained from a woman in her thirties in good health and CMV-seronegative. Sequences were obtained from PBMCs. The CDR3 protein is CASSQGVGELFF. CDR3 bases: TGTGCCAGCAGTCAGGGGGTCGGGGAGCTGTTTTTT.